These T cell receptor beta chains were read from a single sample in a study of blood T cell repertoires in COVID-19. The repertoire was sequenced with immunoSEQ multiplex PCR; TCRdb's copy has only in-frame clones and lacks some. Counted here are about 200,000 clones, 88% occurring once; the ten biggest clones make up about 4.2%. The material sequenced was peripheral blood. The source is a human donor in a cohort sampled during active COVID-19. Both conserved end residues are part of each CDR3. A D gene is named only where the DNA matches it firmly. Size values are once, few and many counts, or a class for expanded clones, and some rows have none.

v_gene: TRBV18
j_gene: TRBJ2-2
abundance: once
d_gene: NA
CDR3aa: CASSPDYYGELFF
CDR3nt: TGTGCCAGCTCACCCGACTATTACGGGGAGCTGTTTTTT

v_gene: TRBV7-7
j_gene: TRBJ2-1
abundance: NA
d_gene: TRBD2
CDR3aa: CASSTGLAGRSSYNEQFF
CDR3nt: TGTGCCAGCAGCACGGGCCTAGCGGGAAGGAGCTCCTACAATGAGCAGTTCTTC

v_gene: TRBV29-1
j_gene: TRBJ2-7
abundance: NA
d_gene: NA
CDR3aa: CSVVDGSYEQYF
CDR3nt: TGCAGCGTCGTTGACGGGTCCTACGAGCAGTACTTC

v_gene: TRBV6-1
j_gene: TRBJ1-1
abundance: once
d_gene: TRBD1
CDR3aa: CASSERQGSYTEAFF
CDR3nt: TGTGCCAGCAGTGAAAGACAGGGTAGTTACACTGAAGCTTTCTTT

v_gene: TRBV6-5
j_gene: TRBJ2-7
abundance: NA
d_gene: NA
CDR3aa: CASTLAARQYF
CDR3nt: TGTGCCAGCACTCTGGCGGCCAGGCAGTACTTC

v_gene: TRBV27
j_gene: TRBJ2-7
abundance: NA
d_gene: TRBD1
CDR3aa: CASRPGLGQGLYEQYF
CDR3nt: TGTGCCAGCCGCCCGGGATTGGGACAGGGTCTGTACGAGCAGTACTTC

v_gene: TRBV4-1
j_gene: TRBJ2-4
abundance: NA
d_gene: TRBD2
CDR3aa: CASSPMAASGRMTAKNIQYF
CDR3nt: TGCGCCAGCAGCCCGATGGCCGCTAGCGGGAGAATGACGGCCAAAAACATTCAGTACTTC

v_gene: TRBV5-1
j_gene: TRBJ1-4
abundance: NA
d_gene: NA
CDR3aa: CASSYGQINEKLFF
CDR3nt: TGCGCCAGCAGCTATGGACAAATAAATGAAAAACTGTTTTTT

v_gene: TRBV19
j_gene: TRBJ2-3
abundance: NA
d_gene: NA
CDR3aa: CASNQRTALSTDTQYF
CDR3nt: TGTGCCAGTAACCAGAGGACAGCATTAAGCACAGATACGCAGTATTTT

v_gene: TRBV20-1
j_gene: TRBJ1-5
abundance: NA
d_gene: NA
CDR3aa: CSASAGGGNQPQHF
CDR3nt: TGCAGTGCTAGTGCAGGAGGGGGCAATCAGCCCCAGCATTTT

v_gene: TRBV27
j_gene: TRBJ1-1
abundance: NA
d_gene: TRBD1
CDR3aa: CASSSDRVNTEAFF
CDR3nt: TGTGCCAGCAGTTCCGACAGGGTAAACACTGAAGCTTTCTTT

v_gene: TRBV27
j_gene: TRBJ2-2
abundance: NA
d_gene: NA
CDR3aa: CASSSLARANTGELFF
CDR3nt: TGTGCCAGCAGTTCGCTAGCGAGGGCGAACACCGGGGAGCTGTTTTTT

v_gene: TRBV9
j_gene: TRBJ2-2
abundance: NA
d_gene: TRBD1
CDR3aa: CASSVARGPGTGELFF
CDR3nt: TGTGCCAGCAGCGTAGCAAGGGGGCCGGGCACCGGGGAGCTGTTTTTT

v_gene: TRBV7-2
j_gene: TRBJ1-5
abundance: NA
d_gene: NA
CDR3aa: CASSSEGGGGQPQHF
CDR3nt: TGTGCCAGCAGCTCCGAAGGCGGGGGGGGTCAGCCCCAGCATTTT

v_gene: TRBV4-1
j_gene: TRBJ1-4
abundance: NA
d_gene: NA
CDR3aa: CASSPLISEKLFF
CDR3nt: TGCGCCAGCAGCCCCCTAATAAGTGAAAAACTGTTTTTT

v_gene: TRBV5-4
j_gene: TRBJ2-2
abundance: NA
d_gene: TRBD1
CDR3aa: CASSAGTGARTGELFF
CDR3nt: TGTGCCAGCAGCGCCGGGACAGGGGCGAGGACCGGGGAGCTGTTTTTT

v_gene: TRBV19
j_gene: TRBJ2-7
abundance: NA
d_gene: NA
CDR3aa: CASSPGLTRYEQYF
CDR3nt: TGTGCCAGTAGCCCGGGACTCACAAGATACGAGCAGTACTTC